The rows below give T cell receptor beta chains drawn from one sample of a study of graft-versus-host responses after intestinal transplantation. This table comes from immunoSEQ multiplex PCR, and its TCRdb copy is limited to in-frame clones, with some not included. Of tens of thousands of clones in the sample, around 92% were seen once. These receptors have no identified antigens. The sequenced sample was unstimulated CD8+ T cells sorted from spleen or lymph node cells, obtained before intestinal transplant. Receptors originate from a human donor who received an intestinal transplant. Each CDR3 is given with its conserved first and last residue. The D gene is left open where the match is weak. Some rows have no size entry. The others give once, few or many, or a class for an expanded clone.

TGTGCCAGCCGGGGGGACAATGAGCAGTTCTTC,CASRGDNEQFF,TRBJ2-1,TRBV6-6,11,TRBD2,.
TGTGCCAGCAGCCGACCCGAGACTGATGAAGCTTTCTTT,CASSRPETDEAFF,TRBJ1-1,TRBV5-6,13,.,.
TGTGCCAGCAGTTCCCGGGGGTTCGGCAATCAGCCCCAGCATTTT,CASSSRGFGNQPQHF,TRBJ1-5,TRBV27,15,.,.
TGCGCCAGCAGCCGAGGGGGAGGGACTAGCGGGAGCGGAGGCGAGCAGTACTTC,CASSRGGGTSGSGGEQYF,TRBJ2-7,TRBV4-1,18,TRBD2,.
TGTGCCAGCAGTTCCGGGACAGGCAACACCGGGGAGCTGTTTTTT,CASSSGTGNTGELFF,TRBJ2-2,TRBV27,15,TRBD1,.
TGTGCCAGCAGGCCGGGACTAGCGGGTATAGATACGCAGTATTTT,CASRPGLAGIDTQYF,TRBJ2-3,TRBV27,15,TRBD2,.
TGCGCCAGCAGCTCCGGCTACGAGCAGTACTTC,CASSSGYEQYF,TRBJ2-7,TRBV5-1,11,.,.
TGCGCCAGCAGCTTACGACAGGGAATAAATGAAAAACTGTTTTTT,CASSLRQGINEKLFF,TRBJ1-4,TRBV5-1,15,TRBD1,.
TGCGCCAGCAGCTTCCGGGACAGGGTTTACACCGGGGAGCTGTTTTTT,CASSFRDRVYTGELFF,TRBJ2-2,TRBV5-1,16,TRBD1,.
TGTGCCAGCAGGCAGGGGGTAAACGGGGCCAACGTCCTGACTTTC,CASRQGVNGANVLTF,TRBJ2-6,TRBV2,15,TRBD1,.
TGTGCCAGCAGTTCGGACACCGGAGGGGAAAAACTGTTTTTT,CASSSDTGGEKLFF,TRBJ1-4,TRBV27,14,.,.
TGTGCCAGCAGTTCACCCATCGGCAGGGCCCACTCTGGGGCCAACGTCCTGACTTTC,CASSSPIGRAHSGANVLTF,TRBJ2-6,TRBV28,19,.,.
TGCAGCGTTGAGATAGGGACAGGGGTCCATTTT,CSVEIGTGVHF,TRBJ1-5,TRBV29-1,11,TRBD1,.
TGTGCCAGCAGTCTAACAGGGAGGGGGACTGAAGCTTTCTTT,CASSLTGRGTEAFF,TRBJ1-1,TRBV28,14,.,.
TGTGCCAGCAGCTTAGGTGGCCAGGGGGCGTGGAATGAGCAGTTCTTC,CASSLGGQGAWNEQFF,TRBJ2-1,TRBV11-1,16,TRBD1,.
TGTGCCAGCAGCGTATCCCGTAGCGGGAGGAGCAATGAGCAGTTCTTC,CASSVSRSGRSNEQFF,TRBJ2-1,TRBV9,16,TRBD2,.
TGTGCCAGCAGACCAATCGGGACAGGGGGGAACTACGAGCAGTACTTC,CASRPIGTGGNYEQYF,TRBJ2-7,TRBV27,16,TRBD1,.
TGTGCCAGCTCACCGGAAGACAGGGGTGACGGCGGCTACACCTTC,CASSPEDRGDGGYTF,TRBJ1-2,TRBV18,15,TRBD1,once
TGTGCCAGCAGTCCCTACAGGGGTTCCTCCAATGAGCAGTTCTTC,CASSPYRGSSNEQFF,TRBJ2-1,TRBV27,15,TRBD1,.
TGTGCCAGCAGTTTCCGGGACAGGGGAAACTATGGCTACACCTTC,CASSFRDRGNYGYTF,TRBJ1-2,TRBV28,15,TRBD1,few
TGTGCCAGCAGTGGACAGGGGGACACCGGGGAGCTGTTTTTT,CASSGQGDTGELFF,TRBJ2-2,TRBV25-1,14,TRBD1,.
TGTGCCAGCAGTCCTAGCGGGGGGGGCACAGATACGCAGTATTTT,CASSPSGGGTDTQYF,TRBJ2-3,TRBV6-5,15,TRBD2,.
TGTGCCAGCAGTTTATGGCCCCAGCGGGCAGGTGGGGGCTACACCTTC,CASSLWPQRAGGGYTF,TRBJ1-2,TRBV28,16,.,.
TGTGCCAGCAGTGCGGCCGCGACACCCTATACCTCTGGAAACACCATATATTTT,CASSAAATPYTSGNTIYF,TRBJ1-3,TRBV6-1,18,.,.
TGCAGCGTTGAAGATATTCTAGCGGGGATAGGGCCCGGTACGCAGTATTTT,CSVEDILAGIGPGTQYF,TRBJ2-3,TRBV29-1,17,TRBD2,.
TGCGCCAGCAGTGAGTCGACAGGGGAACAGCCTGGTATAGACACTGAAGCTTTCTTT,CASSESTGEQPGIDTEAFF,TRBJ1-1,TRBV10-2,19,TRBD1,.
TGTGCCAGCAGCCTGACAGGCTATAGCAATCAGCCCCAGCATTTT,CASSLTGYSNQPQHF,TRBJ1-5,TRBV11-2,15,.,.
TGTGCCAGCAGCTTGGCTAGTCAGGGAGAGACCCAGTACTTC,CASSLASQGETQYF,TRBJ2-5,TRBV5-6,14,.,.
TGCGCCAGCAGCCCTCAGGGACAGGGACCCTACGAGCAGTACTTC,CASSPQGQGPYEQYF,TRBJ2-7,TRBV4-1,15,TRBD1,.
TGTGCCAGCAGCTTACAGGGAGGCTACGAGCAGTACTTC,CASSLQGGYEQYF,TRBJ2-7,TRBV11-2,13,.,.
TGTGCCAGCAGCTTGGTTCTAGCGGGAGGGTCCGGCGTCGGGGAGACCCAGTACTTC,CASSLVLAGGSGVGETQYF,TRBJ2-5,TRBV7-9,19,TRBD2,.
TGTGCCAGCAGCTTAGAGACAGGGCACCTACTCTACGAGCAGTACTTC,CASSLETGHLLYEQYF,TRBJ2-7,TRBV11-2,16,TRBD1,.
TGTGCCAGCAGCTTAGGGGCCGTTTCTAACTATGGCTACACCTTC,CASSLGAVSNYGYTF,TRBJ1-2,TRBV5-6,15,.,.
TGTGCCAGCAGCCAGAGCGGGGCTCAAGAGACCCAGTACTTC,CASSQSGAQETQYF,TRBJ2-5,TRBV7-6,14,TRBD2,.
TGTGCCAGCAGCTTCGTGGGGCGGGACCCCTACGAGCAGTACTTC,CASSFVGRDPYEQYF,TRBJ2-7,TRBV7-9,15,.,.
TGCGCCAGCAGCCAAGAACAGGGCTACTCCTACGAGCAGTACTTC,CASSQEQGYSYEQYF,TRBJ2-7,TRBV4-1,15,.,.
TGTGCCATCAGCCGACACGGGGGACGTCGAGAGCAGTACTTC,CAISRHGGRREQYF,TRBJ2-7,TRBV10-3,14,.,few
TGTGCCAGCAGCACCCTAAGCGGGGTCACAGATACGCAGTATTTT,CASSTLSGVTDTQYF,TRBJ2-3,TRBV5-4,15,TRBD2,few
TGCGCCAGCAGCTTGTCGGCACAGGGTACCTACGAGCAGTACTTC,CASSLSAQGTYEQYF,TRBJ2-7,TRBV5-1,15,.,.
TGTGCCAGCGGGAGGGGATCGGAGAATTCACCCCTCCACTTT,CASGRGSENSPLHF,TRBJ1-6,TRBV6-1,14,.,.